These T cell receptor beta chains were read from a single sample in a study of tumour-infiltrating T cells in Burkitt lymphoma. Assay: immunoSEQ multiplex PCR; the TCRdb copy retains only in-frame clones and omits some. The repertoire holds about 4,400 clones, with around 80% as singletons. Material for sequencing was tumor tissue. The source of these receptors is a human donor with diffuse large B-cell lymphoma. Some clones in this sample may be carry-over from other donors' samples. Both conserved end residues are part of each CDR3. The D gene is left open where the match is weak. Rows may omit the clone size; those that give it use once, few, many or a size class.

clone size,J gene,D gene,V gene,CDR3 protein,CDR3 DNA
NA,TRBJ2-1,TRBD1,TRBV7-7,CASSLTGASSYNEQFF,TGTGCTAGCAGCCTTACAGGGGCTAGCTCCTACAATGAGCAGTTCTTC
NA,TRBJ2-3,TRBD2,TRBV11-3,CASSPGLAGGPGDTQYF,TGTGCCAGCAGCCCGGGACTAGCGGGGGGGCCGGGAGATACGCAGTATTTT
NA,TRBJ2-2,TRBD2,TRBV7-6,CASNPLAGENTGELFF,TGTGCCAGCAACCCTCTAGCGGGCGAGAACACCGGGGAGCTGTTTTTT
NA,TRBJ2-5,NA,TRBV9,CASSVDGTSETQYF,TGTGCCAGCAGCGTAGACGGCACATCAGAGACCCAGTACTTC
NA,TRBJ1-6,NA,TRBV2,CASSVVEGTSPLHF,TGTGCCAGCAGTGTGGTAGAGGGAACTTCACCCCTCCACTTT
NA,TRBJ1-2,NA,TRBV6-6,CASTHDGINYGYTF,TGTGCCAGCACCCACGACGGAATTAACTATGGCTACACCTTC
NA,TRBJ1-1,NA,TRBV19,CATRDFGGTNTEAFF,TGTGCCACCCGGGATTTCGGCGGGACGAACACTGAAGCTTTCTTT
NA,TRBJ1-2,TRBD1,TRBV29-1,CSVGTGSLNGYTF,TGCAGCGTGGGGACAGGGAGTTTGAATGGCTACACCTTC
NA,TRBJ2-7,TRBD1,TRBV29-1,CSVGQGAQEQYF,TGCAGCGTTGGACAGGGGGCGCAAGAGCAGTACTTC
few,TRBJ2-3,NA,TRBV19,CASSFSSTNTQYF,TGTGCCAGTAGTTTTTCTAGCACGAATACGCAGTATTTT
NA,TRBJ2-1,NA,TRBV6-5,CASSPLGNEQFF,TGTGCCAGCAGCCCGCTAGGGAATGAGCAGTTCTTC
NA,TRBJ2-1,TRBD2,TRBV19,CASKKAGASYNEQFF,TGTGCCAGTAAAAAAGCGGGGGCATCTTACAATGAGCAGTTCTTC
NA,TRBJ2-3,NA,TRBV19,CASGLPSTDTQYF,TGTGCCAGCGGACTACCGAGCACAGATACGCAGTATTTT
NA,TRBJ2-1,TRBD2,TRBV7-9,CASSSTGTSGLNEQFF,TGTGCCAGCAGCTCAACCGGGACTAGCGGGTTAAATGAGCAGTTCTTC
NA,TRBJ1-2,NA,TRBV6-1,CASSELMGPVAGYTF,TGTGCCAGCAGTGAATTGATGGGGCCAGTAGCTGGCTACACCTTC
NA,TRBJ1-1,NA,TRBV29-1,CSVDLGLRGNTEAFF,TGCAGCGTTGATCTGGGTCTCCGGGGGAACACTGAAGCTTTCTTT
NA,TRBJ1-2,NA,TRBV6-4,CASSDSSDNYGYTF,TGTGCCAGCAGTGACTCGTCGGATAACTATGGCTACACCTTC
NA,TRBJ2-3,NA,TRBV27,CASSLRKAFITDTQYF,TGTGCCAGCAGTTTAAGGAAAGCTTTCATCACAGATACGCAGTATTTT
once,TRBJ2-1,NA,TRBV11-2,CASSLEVQGHEQFF,TGTGCCAGCAGCTTAGAAGTACAGGGCCATGAGCAGTTCTTC
NA,TRBJ2-5,NA,TRBV27,CASSVDGQETQYF,TGTGCCAGCAGTGTGGACGGACAAGAGACCCAGTACTTC
NA,TRBJ1-1,TRBD1,TRBV18,CASSPRQGKDTEAFF,TGTGCCAGCTCACCCCGACAGGGTAAGGACACTGAAGCTTTCTTT
NA,TRBJ1-1,NA,TRBV6-5,CASSWAGVRDTEAFF,TGTGCCAGCAGCTGGGCCGGGGTTCGGGACACTGAAGCTTTCTTT
NA,TRBJ1-3,NA,TRBV28,CATVGGGAGNTIYF,TGTGCCACCGTCGGCGGAGGGGCTGGAAACACCATATATTTT
NA,TRBJ1-6,TRBD1,TRBV7-6,CASSPGTDYSPLHF,TGTGCCAGCAGCCCCGGGACAGATTATTCACCCCTCCACTTT
NA,TRBJ2-7,TRBD1,TRBV4-1,CASSRDRTYEQYF,TGCGCCAGCAGCCGGGACAGGACCTACGAGCAGTACTTC
NA,TRBJ2-7,NA,TRBV1,CTSSRPPSGRAYEQYF,TGCACCAGCAGCCGGCCCCCTAGCGGGAGAGCCTACGAGCAGTACTTC
NA,TRBJ1-3,NA,TRBV5-4,CASSLGSGRSGNTIYF,TGTGCCAGCAGCTTGGGATCAGGGCGCTCTGGAAACACCATATATTTT
NA,TRBJ2-1,TRBD1,TRBV6-1,CASTGTGLNEQFF,TGTGCCAGCACCGGGACAGGGCTGAATGAGCAGTTCTTC
NA,TRBJ1-1,TRBD1,TRBV4-1,CASSQERGPTEAFF,TGCGCCAGCAGCCAAGAAAGGGGGCCCACTGAAGCTTTCTTT
few,TRBJ2-1,TRBD2,TRBV27,CASSSRLAGDAYNEQFF,TGTGCCAGCAGTTCAAGACTAGCGGGAGACGCCTACAATGAGCAGTTCTTC
NA,TRBJ2-2,NA,TRBV29-1,CSVKGGSHAGELFF,TGCAGCGTTAAAGGGGGGAGTCATGCCGGGGAGCTGTTTTTT
NA,TRBJ2-2,NA,TRBV9,CASSVGPDGYTGELFF,TGTGCCAGCAGCGTAGGACCCGACGGGTACACCGGGGAGCTGTTTTTT
NA,TRBJ1-2,TRBD1,TRBV7-8,CASSLDRTGRSSGYTF,TGTGCCAGCAGCTTAGACCGGACAGGGAGGTCCTCTGGCTACACCTTC
NA,TRBJ2-2,TRBD2,TRBV6-5,CASSHGGGYTGELFF,TGTGCCAGTAGTCATGGGGGGGGTTACACCGGGGAGCTGTTTTTT
NA,TRBJ1-1,NA,TRBV19,CASSVSGRRNTEAFF,TGTGCCAGTAGTGTGTCGGGACGGAGGAACACTGAAGCTTTCTTT
NA,TRBJ2-7,NA,TRBV11-2,CASSLEAGAFSYEQYF,TGTGCCAGCAGCCTCGAGGCAGGGGCATTCTCCTACGAGCAGTACTTC
once,TRBJ2-2,NA,TRBV29-1,CSGNTGDANTGELFF,TGCAGCGGTAACACGGGAGACGCGAACACCGGGGAGCTGTTTTTT
NA,TRBJ2-1,NA,TRBV5-1,CASSFGSSYNEQFF,TGCGCCAGCAGCTTTGGGAGCTCCTACAATGAGCAGTTCTTC
NA,TRBJ2-3,TRBD1,TRBV11-2,CASSSLRGRFYTQYF,TGTGCCAGCAGCTCGCTCAGGGGGCGATTTTATACGCAGTATTTT
NA,TRBJ1-6,NA,TRBV27,CASQSAGRGYNSPLHF,TGTGCCAGCCAATCGGCAGGGAGGGGTTATAATTCACCCCTCCACTTT
few,TRBJ2-7,NA,TRBV10-1,CASSDNSYEQYF,TGCGCCAGCAGTGATAACTCCTACGAGCAGTACTTC
NA,TRBJ2-7,NA,TRBV29-1,CSGWTEPYEQYF,TGCAGCGGTTGGACAGAGCCCTACGAGCAGTACTTC